A single sample gave rise to the 8 T cell receptor beta chains below, sequenced in a study of T cell responses to AZD1222 COVID-19 vaccine. This table comes from immunoSEQ multiplex PCR, and its TCRdb copy is limited to in-frame clones, with some not included. Of some 80,000 clones detected, 70% to 90% appear once; the ten largest clones hold 5.5% to 8%. The sequencing used peripheral blood, collected on day 0 of AZD1222 vaccination. These receptors all stem from an adult in good health.

The chain is built from TRBV7-8 and TRBJ1-5; D unclear. The CDR3 spans 15 residues. Germline V lookup: CDR1 SGHVS, CDR2 FQNEAQ. The V end lost 1 base, the J end lost 5 bases, and 12 bases lay between the germline ends. CDR3 region: CASSLGSTMYQPQHF. In DNA, the CDR3 is TGTGCCAGCAGCTTAGGTTCGACAATGTATCAGCCCCAGCATTTT.

This chain links TRBV10-2 with TRBJ1-4; 10 bases align to TRBD1. The CDR3 sequence is 17 residues long. The germline V gene has CDR1 WSHSY and CDR2 SAAADI. The V gene end was trimmed by 0 bases and the J gene end by 2 bases; junction bases not matched to a gene: 3. The CDR3 reads CASSESRTGGTNEKLFF. CDR3 nucleotide sequence: TGCGCCAGCAGTGAGTCTAGGACAGGGGGGACTAATGAAAAACTGTTTTTT.

This chain connects TRBV6-5 to TRBJ2-3; D gene uncertain. The CDR3 extends over 15 amino acids. Germline lookup yields CDR1 MNHEY and CDR2 SVGAGI. V was pared by 6 bases and J by 1 base, with 14 bases between. In DNA, the CDR3 is TGTGCCAGCAGCAACCTACCGGGCCGCACAGATACGCAGTATTTT. As protein: CASSNLPGRTDTQYF.

The DNA of the CDR3 is TGCGCCAGCAGCTGGAATACAGGGGATGGAGAAAAACTGTTTTTT. Translated: CASSWNTGDGEKLFF. V is TRBV5-1 and J is TRBJ1-4, with 7 bases identical to TRBD1. Germline-derived CDR1 and CDR2 are SGHRS and YFSETQ. Trimming at V came to 3 bases and at J to 8 bases, leaving 10 bases not matched to a gene. This CDR3 is 15 amino acids long.

V gene TRBV6-2 or TRBV6-3 combines with J gene TRBJ1-1; D gene uncertain. V was shortened by 6 bases and J by 1 base, with 12 bases between the two germline ends. The CDR3 is made up of 14 amino acids. CDR1 is MNHEY, CDR2 SVGEGT, per germline. As DNA, the CDR3 is TGTGCCAGCAGCCGACTTTCCTCGAACACTGAAGCTTTCTTT. It encodes CASSRLSSNTEAFF.

The rearrangement links TRBV7-9 to TRBJ1-4, with D possibly TRBD1 on 6 matching bases. CDR3 size: 14 residues. The V gene lost 5 bases and the J gene lost 13 bases, with 20 bases spanning the gap. Per germline, CDR1 SEHNR and CDR2 FQNEAQ (reference sequence). The CDR3 reads CASSTPGTTKRLFF. CDR3 in DNA: TGTGCCAGCAGCACCCCCGGGACAACGAAAAGACTGTTTTTT.

V gene TRBV28 combines with J gene TRBJ2-1; 7 bases are shared with TRBD2. Germline CDR1 reads MDHEN; CDR2 reads SYDVKM. The CDR3 spans 17 residues. Germline trimming cut 6 bases from V and 0 bases from J; bases unmatched to any gene: 11. CDR3 protein: CASRGGIGGSSYNEQFF. The CDR3 DNA follows: TGTGCCAGCAGGGGGGGAATTGGCGGGAGCTCCTACAATGAGCAGTTCTTC.

The V call is TRBV12-3 or TRBV12-4, the J call TRBJ2-1, with D unresolved. This CDR3 is 13 amino acids long. V was trimmed by 7 bases and J by 8 bases, leaving 15 bases between them. The CDR3 loop reads CASKPMVVDEQFF. The DNA of the CDR3 is TGTGCCAGCAAACCAATGGTGGTGGATGAGCAGTTCTTC.